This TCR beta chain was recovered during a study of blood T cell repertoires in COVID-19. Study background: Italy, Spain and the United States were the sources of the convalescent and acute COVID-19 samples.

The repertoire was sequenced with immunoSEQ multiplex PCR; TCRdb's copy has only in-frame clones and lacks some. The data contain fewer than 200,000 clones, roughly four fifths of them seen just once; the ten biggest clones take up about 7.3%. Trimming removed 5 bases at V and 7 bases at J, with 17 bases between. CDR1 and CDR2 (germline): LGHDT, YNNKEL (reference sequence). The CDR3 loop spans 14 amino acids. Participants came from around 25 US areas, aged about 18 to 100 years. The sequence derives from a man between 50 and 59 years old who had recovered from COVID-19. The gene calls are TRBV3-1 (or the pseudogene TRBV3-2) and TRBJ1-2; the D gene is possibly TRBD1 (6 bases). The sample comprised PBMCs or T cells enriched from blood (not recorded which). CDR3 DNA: TGTGCCAGCAGCGCCTCTGACAGGCGTATTGGCTACACCTTC. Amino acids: CASSASDRRIGYTF.